The T cell receptor (beta chain) under discussion was sequenced for a study of human T cells and chemical hapten exposure. This clonotype was seen only a few times. The library tagged each cDNA molecule with unique molecular identifiers. TCRdb fed the RACE reads into MiXCR, producing one record per CDR3 protein. This table has some 360,000 distinct CDR3 sequences, 4% to 6% appearing once. The CDR3 extends over 18 amino acids. V was pared by 2 bases and J by 2 bases, with 9 bases of the junction left unmatched. Germline assignment: CDR1 MNHEY and CDR2 SVGEGT. Time point given: pre-sensitization, week 0. Treatment noted: therapeutic diphenylcyclopropenone sensitization with weekly scalp DPC.

The receptor comes from a woman between 50 and 59 years old with alopecia areata. Some clones in this sample may be carry-over from other donors' samples. The input for sequencing was whole blood, taken in connection with sensitization to the hapten diphenylcyclopropenone (DPC). The chain has TRBV6-2 or TRBV6-3 and TRBJ2-3; TRBD2 agrees at 11 bases. DNA of the CDR3: TGTGCCAGCAGTTACCGTGAAGGGACTAGCGGACTCACAGATACGCAGTATTTT. It is translated as CASSYREGTSGLTDTQYF.